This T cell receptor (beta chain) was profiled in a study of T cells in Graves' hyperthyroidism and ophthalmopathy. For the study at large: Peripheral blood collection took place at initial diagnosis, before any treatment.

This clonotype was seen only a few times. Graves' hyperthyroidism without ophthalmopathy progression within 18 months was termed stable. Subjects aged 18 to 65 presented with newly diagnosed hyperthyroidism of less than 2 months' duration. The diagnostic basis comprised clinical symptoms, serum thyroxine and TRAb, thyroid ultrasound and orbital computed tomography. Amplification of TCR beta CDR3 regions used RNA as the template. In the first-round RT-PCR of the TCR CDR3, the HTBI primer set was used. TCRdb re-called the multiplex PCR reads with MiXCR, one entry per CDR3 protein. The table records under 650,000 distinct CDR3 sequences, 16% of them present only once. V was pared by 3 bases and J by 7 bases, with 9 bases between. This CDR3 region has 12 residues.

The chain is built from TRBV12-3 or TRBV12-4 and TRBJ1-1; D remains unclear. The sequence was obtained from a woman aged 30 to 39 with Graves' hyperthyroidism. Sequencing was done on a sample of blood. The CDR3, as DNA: TGTGCCAGCAGTTTTTCGCTAAATGAAGCTTTCTTT. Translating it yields CASSFSLNEAFF.